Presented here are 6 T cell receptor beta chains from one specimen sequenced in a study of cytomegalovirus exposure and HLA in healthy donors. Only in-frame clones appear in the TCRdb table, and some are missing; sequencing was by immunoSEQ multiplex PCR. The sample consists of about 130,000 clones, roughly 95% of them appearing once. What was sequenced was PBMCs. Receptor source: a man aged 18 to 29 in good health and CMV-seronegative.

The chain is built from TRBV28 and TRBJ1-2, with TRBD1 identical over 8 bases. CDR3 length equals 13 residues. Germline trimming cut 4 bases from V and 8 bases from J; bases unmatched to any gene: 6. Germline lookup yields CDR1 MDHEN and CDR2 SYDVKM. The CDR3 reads CASSSGQGYGYTF. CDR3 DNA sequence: TGTGCCAGCAGTTCCGGACAGGGTTACGGCTACACCTTC.

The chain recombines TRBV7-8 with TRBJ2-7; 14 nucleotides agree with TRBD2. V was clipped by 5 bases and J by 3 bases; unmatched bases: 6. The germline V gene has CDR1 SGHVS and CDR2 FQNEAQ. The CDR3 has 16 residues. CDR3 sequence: CASSPPGLAGDYEQYF. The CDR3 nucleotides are TGTGCCAGCAGCCCACCGGGACTAGCGGGAGACTACGAGCAGTACTTC.

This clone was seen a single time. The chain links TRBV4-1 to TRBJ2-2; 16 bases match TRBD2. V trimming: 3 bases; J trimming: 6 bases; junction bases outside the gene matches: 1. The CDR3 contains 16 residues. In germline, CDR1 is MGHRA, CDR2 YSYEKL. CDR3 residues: CASSQGLAGGAGELFF. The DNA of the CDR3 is TGCGCCAGCAGCCAGGGACTAGCGGGAGGGGCCGGGGAGCTGTTTTTT.

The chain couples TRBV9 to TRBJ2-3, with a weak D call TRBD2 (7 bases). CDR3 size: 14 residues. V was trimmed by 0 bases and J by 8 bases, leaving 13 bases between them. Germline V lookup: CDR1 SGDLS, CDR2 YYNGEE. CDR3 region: CASSVEGGLPTQYF. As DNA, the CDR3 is TGTGCCAGCAGCGTAGAGGGGGGGCTCCCTACGCAGTATTTT.

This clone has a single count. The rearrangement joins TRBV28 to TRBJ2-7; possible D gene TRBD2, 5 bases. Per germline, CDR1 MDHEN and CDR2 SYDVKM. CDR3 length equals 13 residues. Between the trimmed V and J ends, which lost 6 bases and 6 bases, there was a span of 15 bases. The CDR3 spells CASRPRDSFEQYF. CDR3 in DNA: TGTGCCAGCAGACCCCGGGATTCTTTCGAGCAGTACTTC. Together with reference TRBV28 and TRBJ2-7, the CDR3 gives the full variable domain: DVKVTQSSRYLVKRTGEKVFLECVQDMDHENMFWYRQDPGLGLRLIYFSYDVKMKEKGDIPEGYSVSREKKERFSLILESASTNQTSMYLCASRPRDSFEQYFGPGTRLTVT.

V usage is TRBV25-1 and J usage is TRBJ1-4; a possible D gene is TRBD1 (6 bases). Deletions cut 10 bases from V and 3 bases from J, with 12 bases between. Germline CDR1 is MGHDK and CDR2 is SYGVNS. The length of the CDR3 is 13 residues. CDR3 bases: TGTGCCACCGGGGGGCAGGCTAATGAAAAACTGTTTTTT. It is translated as CATGGQANEKLFF.